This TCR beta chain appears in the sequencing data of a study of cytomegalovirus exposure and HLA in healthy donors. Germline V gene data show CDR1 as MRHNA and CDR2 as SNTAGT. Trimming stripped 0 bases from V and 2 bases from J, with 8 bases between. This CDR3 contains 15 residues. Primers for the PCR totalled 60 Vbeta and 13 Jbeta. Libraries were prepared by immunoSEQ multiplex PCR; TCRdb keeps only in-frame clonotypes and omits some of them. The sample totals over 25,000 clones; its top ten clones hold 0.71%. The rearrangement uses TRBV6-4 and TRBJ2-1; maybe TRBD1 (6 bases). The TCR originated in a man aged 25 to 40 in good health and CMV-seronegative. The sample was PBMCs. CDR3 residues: CASSDSQGPYNEQFF. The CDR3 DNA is TGTGCCAGCAGTGACTCACAGGGTCCCTACAATGAGCAGTTCTTC.